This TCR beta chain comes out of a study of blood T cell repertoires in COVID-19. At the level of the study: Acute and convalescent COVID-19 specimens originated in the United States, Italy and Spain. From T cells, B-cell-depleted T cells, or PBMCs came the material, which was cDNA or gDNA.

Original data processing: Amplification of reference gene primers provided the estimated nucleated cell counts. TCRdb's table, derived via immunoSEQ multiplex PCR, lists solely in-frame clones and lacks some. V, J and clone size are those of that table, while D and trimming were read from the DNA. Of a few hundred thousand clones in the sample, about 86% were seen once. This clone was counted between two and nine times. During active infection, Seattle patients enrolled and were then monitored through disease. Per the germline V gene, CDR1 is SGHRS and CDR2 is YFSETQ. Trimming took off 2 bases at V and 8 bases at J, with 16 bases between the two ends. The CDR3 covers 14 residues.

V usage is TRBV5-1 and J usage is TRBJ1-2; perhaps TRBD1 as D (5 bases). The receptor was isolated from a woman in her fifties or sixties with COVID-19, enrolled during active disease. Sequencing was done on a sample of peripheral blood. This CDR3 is CASSFGAALQGYTF. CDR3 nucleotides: TGCGCCAGCAGCTTTGGGGCAGCTTTGCAGGGCTACACCTTC.